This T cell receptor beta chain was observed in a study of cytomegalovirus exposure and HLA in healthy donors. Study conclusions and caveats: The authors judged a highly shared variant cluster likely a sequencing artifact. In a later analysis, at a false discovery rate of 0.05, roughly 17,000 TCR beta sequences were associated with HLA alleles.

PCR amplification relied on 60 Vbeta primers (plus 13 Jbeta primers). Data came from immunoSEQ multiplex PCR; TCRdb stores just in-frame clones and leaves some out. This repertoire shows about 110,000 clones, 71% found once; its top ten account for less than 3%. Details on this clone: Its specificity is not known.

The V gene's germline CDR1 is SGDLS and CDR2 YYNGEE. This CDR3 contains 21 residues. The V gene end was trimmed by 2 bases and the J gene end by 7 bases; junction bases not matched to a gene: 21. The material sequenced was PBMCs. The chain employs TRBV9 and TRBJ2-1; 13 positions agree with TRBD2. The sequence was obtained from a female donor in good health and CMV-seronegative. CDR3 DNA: TGTGCCAGCAGCGTCCTCTCTCCCGACGGCGGACTAGCGGGAGTTCAAAATGAGCAGTTCTTC. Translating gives CASSVLSPDGGLAGVQNEQFF.